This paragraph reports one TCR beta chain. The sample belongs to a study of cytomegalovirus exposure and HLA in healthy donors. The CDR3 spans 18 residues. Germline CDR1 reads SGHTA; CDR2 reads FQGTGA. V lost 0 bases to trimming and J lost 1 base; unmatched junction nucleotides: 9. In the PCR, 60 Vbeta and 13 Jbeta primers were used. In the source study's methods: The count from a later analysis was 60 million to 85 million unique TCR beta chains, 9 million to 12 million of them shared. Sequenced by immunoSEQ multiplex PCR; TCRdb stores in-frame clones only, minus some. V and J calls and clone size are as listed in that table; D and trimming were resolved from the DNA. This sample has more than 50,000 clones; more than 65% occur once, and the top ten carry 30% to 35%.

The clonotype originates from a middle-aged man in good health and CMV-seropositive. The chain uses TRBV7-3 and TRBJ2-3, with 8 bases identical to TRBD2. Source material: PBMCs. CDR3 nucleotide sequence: TGTGCCAGCAGCTTAACCTCTTCCGGGGGGGCCGGCACAGATACGCAGTATTTT. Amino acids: CASSLTSSGGAGTDTQYF.